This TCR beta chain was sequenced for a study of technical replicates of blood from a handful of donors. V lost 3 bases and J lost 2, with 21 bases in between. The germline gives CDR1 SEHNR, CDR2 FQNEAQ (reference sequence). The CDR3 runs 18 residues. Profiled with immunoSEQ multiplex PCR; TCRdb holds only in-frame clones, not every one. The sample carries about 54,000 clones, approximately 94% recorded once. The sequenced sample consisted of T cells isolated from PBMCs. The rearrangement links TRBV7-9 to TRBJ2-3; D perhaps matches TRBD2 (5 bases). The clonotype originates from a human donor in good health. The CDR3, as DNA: TGTGCCAGCAGCTTTAGGAGGACGCGTCAGATACACACAGATACGCAGTATTTT. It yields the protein CASSFRRTRQIHTDTQYF.